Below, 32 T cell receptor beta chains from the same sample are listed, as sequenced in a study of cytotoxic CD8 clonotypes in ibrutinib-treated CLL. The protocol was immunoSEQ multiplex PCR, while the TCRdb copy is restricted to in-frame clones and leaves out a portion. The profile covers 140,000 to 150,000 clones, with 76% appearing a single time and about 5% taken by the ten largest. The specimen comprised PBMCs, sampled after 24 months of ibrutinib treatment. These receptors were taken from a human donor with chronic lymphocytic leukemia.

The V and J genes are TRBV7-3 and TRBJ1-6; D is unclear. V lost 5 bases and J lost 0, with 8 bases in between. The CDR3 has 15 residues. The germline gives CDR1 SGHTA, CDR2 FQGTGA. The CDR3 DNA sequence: TGTGCCAGCAGCCCCCGGAGCTCCTATAATTCACCCCTCCACTTT. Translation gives CASSPRSSYNSPLHF. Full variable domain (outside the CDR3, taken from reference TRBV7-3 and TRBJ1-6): GAGVSQTPSNKVTEKGKYVELRCDPISGHTALYWYRQSLGQGPEFLIYFQGTGAADDSGLPNDRFFAVRPEGSVSTLKIQRTERGDSAVYLCASSPRSSYNSPLHFGNGTRLTVT.

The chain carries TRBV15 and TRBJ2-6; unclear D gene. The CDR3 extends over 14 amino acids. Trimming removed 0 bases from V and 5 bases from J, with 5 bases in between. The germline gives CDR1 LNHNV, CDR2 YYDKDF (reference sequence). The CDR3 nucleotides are TGTGCCACCAGCAGAGATGGGTGGGCCAACGTCCTGACTTTC. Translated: CATSRDGWANVLTF.

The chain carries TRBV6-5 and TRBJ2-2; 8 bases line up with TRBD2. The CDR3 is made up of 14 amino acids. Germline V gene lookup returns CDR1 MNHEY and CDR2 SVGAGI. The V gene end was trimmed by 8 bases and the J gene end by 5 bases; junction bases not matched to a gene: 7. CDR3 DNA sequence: TGTGCCAGCTGGCGGGGGGAGGGGACCGGGGAGCTGTTTTTT. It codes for CASWRGEGTGELFF.

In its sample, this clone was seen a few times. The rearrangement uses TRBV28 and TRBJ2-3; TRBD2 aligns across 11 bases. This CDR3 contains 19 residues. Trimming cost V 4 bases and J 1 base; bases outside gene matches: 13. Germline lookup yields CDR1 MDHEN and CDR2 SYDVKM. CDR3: CASSSRPTGLAGRTDTQYF. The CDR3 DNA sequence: TGTGCCAGCAGTTCCCGACCCACCGGACTAGCGGGTCGCACAGATACGCAGTATTTT.

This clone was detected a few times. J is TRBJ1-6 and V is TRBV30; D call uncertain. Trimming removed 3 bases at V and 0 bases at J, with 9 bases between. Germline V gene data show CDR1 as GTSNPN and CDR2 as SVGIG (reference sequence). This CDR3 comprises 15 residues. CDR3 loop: CAWSTPSSYNSPLHF. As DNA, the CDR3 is TGTGCCTGGAGCACCCCGAGCTCCTATAATTCACCCCTCCACTTT.

CDR3 region: CASSSGGANEKLFF. The CDR3 nucleotides are TGTGCCAGCAGTTCGGGGGGGGCTAATGAAAAACTGTTTTTT. The chain joins TRBV28 to TRBJ1-4, with D maybe TRBD1 (5 bases). There are 14 residues in the CDR3. Looked up from germline, CDR1 is MDHEN and CDR2 is SYDVKM. Trimming cost V 4 bases and J 3 bases, with 9 bases left between them. Filled out from reference TRBV28 and TRBJ1-4, the complete variable domain reads DVKVTQSSRYLVKRTGEKVFLECVQDMDHENMFWYRQDPGLGLRLIYFSYDVKMKEKGDIPEGYSVSREKKERFSLILESASTNQTSMYLCASSSGGANEKLFFGSGTQLSVL.

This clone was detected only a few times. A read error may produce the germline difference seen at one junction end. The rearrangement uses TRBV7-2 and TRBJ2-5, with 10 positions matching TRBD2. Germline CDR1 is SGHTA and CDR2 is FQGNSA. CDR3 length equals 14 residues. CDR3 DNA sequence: TGTGCCAGCAGCCTAGCGGGAGCCTGGGGGACCCAGTACTTC. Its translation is CASSLAGAWGTQYF. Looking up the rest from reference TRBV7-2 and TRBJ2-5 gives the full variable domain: GAGVSQSPSNKVTEKGKDVELRCDPISGHTALYWYRQSLGQGLEFLIYFQGNSAPDKSGLPSDRFSAERTGGSVSTLTIQRTQQEDSAVYLCASSLAGAWGTQYFGPGTRLLVL.

The CDR3 reads CASWGGRYGYTF. The CDR3 coding sequence is TGCGCCAGCTGGGGGGGTCGCTATGGCTACACCTTC. V gene TRBV5-1 combines with J gene TRBJ1-2, with a weak D call TRBD1 (5 bases). V lost 7 bases and J lost 4, with 11 bases in between. Germline CDR1 is SGHRS and CDR2 is YFSETQ. The CDR3 spans 12 residues. Full variable domain (missing parts from reference TRBV5-1 and TRBJ1-2): KAGVTQTPRYLIKTRGQQVTLSCSPISGHRSVSWYQQTPGQGLQFLFEYFSETQRNKGNFPGRFSGRQFSNSRSEMNVSTLELGDSALYLCASWGGRYGYTFGSGTRLTVV.

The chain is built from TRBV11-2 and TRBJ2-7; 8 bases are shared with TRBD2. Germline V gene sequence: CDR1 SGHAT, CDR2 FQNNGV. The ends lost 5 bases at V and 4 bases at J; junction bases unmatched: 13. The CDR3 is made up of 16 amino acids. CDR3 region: CASSPATGGVTYEQYF. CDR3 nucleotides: TGTGCCAGCAGCCCCGCCACGGGGGGGGTTACTTACGAGCAGTACTTC. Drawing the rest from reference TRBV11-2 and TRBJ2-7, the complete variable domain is EAGVAQSPRYKIIEKRQSVAFWCNPISGHATLYWYQQILGQGPKLLIQFQNNGVVDDSQLPKDRFSAERLKGVDSTLKIQPAKLEDSAVYLCASSPATGGVTYEQYFGPGTRLTVT.

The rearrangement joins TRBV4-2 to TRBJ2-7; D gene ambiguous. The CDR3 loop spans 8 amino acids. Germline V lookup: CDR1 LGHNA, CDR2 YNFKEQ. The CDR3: CASSQDSV. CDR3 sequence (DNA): TGTGCCAGCAGCCAAGACTCGGTC.

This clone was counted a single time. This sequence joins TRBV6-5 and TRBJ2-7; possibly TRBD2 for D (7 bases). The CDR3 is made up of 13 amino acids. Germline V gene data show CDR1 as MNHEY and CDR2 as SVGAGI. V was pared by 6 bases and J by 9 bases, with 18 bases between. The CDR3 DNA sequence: TGTGCCAGCAGCCCCTTGGGGGGGGCGGGGCAGTACTTC. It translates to CASSPLGGAGQYF.

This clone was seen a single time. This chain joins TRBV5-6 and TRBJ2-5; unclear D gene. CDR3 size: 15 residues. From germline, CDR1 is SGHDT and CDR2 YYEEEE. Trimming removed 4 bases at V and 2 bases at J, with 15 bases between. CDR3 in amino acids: CASSPPGPPQETQYF. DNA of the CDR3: TGTGCCAGCAGCCCCCCCGGCCCGCCGCAAGAGACCCAGTACTTC.

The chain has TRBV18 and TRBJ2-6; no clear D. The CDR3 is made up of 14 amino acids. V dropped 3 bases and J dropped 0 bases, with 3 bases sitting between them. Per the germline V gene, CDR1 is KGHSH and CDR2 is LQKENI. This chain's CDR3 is CASSPPSGANVLTF. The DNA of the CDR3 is TGTGCCAGCTCACCCCCCTCTGGGGCCAACGTCCTGACTTTC.

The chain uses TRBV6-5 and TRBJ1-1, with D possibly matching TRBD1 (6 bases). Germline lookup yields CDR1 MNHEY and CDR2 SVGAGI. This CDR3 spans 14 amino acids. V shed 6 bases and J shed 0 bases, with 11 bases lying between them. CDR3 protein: CASRRQALNTEAFF. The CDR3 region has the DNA TGTGCCAGCAGGCGACAGGCGCTGAACACTGAAGCTTTCTTT.

The chain's CDR3 is CSAPWDYEQYF. DNA of the CDR3: TGCAGTGCTCCGTGGGACTACGAGCAGTACTTC. V usage is TRBV20-1 and J usage is TRBJ2-7; D is uncertain. V was trimmed by 5 bases and J by 3 bases, leaving 8 bases between them. Germline CDR1 is DFQATT and CDR2 is SNEGSKA (reference sequence). The CDR3 runs to 11 residues.

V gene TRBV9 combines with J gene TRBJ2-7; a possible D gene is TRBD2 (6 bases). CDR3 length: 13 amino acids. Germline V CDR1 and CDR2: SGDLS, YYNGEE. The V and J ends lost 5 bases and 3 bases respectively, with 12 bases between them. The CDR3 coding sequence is TGTGCCAGCAGGTGGGAGGACAACTACGAGCAGTACTTC. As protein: CASRWEDNYEQYF.

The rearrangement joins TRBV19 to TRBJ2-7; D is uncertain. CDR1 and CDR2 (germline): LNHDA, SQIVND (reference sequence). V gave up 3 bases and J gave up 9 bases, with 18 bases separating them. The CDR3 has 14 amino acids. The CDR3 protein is CASSMKDAAAGQYF. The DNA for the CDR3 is TGTGCCAGTAGTATGAAGGACGCCGCCGCCGGGCAGTACTTC.

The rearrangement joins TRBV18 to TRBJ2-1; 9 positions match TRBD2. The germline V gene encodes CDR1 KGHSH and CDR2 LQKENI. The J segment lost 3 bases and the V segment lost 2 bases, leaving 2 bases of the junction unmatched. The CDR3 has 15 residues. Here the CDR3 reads CASSPVAGDYNEQFF. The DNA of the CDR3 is TGTGCCAGCTCACCAGTAGCGGGGGACTACAATGAGCAGTTCTTC.

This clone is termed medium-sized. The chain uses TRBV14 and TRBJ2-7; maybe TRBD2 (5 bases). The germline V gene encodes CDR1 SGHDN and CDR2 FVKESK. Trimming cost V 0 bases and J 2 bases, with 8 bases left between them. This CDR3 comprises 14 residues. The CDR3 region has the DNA TGTGCCAGCAGCCAAGATTGGCGGGCCTACGAGCAGTACTTC. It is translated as CASSQDWRAYEQYF.

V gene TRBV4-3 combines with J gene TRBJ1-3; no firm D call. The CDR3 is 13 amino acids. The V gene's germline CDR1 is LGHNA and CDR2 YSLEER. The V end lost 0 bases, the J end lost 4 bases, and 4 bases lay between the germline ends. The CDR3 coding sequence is TGCGCCAGCAGCCAAGATCCCGGAAACACCATATATTTT. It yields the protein CASSQDPGNTIYF.

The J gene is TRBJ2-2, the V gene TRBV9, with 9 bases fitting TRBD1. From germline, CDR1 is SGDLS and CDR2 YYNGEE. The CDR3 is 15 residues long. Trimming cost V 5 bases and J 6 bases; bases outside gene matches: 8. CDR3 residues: CASRAGQGVAGELFF. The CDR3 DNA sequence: TGTGCCAGCAGGGCGGGACAGGGTGTAGCCGGGGAGCTGTTTTTT.

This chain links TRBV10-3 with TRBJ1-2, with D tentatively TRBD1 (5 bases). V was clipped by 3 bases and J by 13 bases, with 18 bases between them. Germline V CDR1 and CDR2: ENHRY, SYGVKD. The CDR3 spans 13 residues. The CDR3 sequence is CAISDPRAVGGTF. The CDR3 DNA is TGTGCCATCAGTGACCCGAGGGCGGTGGGGGGCACCTTC.

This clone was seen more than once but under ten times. DNA of the CDR3: TGTGCCAGCGATGGGGACACACGGGGCTCCTACGAGCAGTACTTC. Its translation: CASDGDTRGSYEQYF. V gene TRBV25-1 combines with J gene TRBJ2-7; maybe TRBD1 (6 bases). The CDR3 is 15 amino acids. Germline V CDR1 and CDR2: MGHDK, SYGVNS. V was pared by 8 bases and J by 0 bases, with 17 bases between.

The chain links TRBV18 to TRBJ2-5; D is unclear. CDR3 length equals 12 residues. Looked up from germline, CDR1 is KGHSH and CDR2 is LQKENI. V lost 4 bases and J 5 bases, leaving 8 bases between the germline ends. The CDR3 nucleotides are TGTGCCAGCTCACGGCTGGGGGAGACCCAGTACTTC. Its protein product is CASSRLGETQYF.

This CDR3 reads CASSPRAAGGTQYF. CDR3 in DNA: TGCGCCAGCAGCCCCCGGGCAGCCGGCGGGACCCAGTACTTC. The chain has TRBV4-3 and TRBJ2-5; D not resolved. CDR1 and CDR2 from the germline V gene are LGHNA and YSLEER. The CDR3 totals 14 residues. Trimming removed 4 bases from V and 7 bases from J, with 16 bases in between.

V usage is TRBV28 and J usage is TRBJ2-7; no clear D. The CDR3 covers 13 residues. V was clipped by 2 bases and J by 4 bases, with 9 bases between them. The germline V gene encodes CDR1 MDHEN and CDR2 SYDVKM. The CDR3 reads CASSLAPTYEQYF. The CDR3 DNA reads TGTGCCAGCAGTTTAGCACCGACTTACGAGCAGTACTTC.

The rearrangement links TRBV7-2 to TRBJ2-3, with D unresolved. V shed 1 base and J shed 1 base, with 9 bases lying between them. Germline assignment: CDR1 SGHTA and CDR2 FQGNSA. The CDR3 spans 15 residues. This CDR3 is CASSLDRRGTDTQYF. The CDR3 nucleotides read TGTGCCAGCAGCTTAGACCGAAGGGGCACAGATACGCAGTATTTT.

The CDR3 region is CASSQVGAGAVNTEAFF. CDR3 in DNA: TGTGCCAGCAGCCAAGTTGGGGCCGGGGCTGTGAACACTGAAGCTTTCTTT. V usage is TRBV4-2 and J usage is TRBJ1-1, with D possibly TRBD1 on 5 matching bases. Germline V gene sequence: CDR1 LGHNA, CDR2 YNFKEQ. Trimming cost V 1 base and J 0 bases, with 15 bases left between them. CDR3 length: 17 amino acids.

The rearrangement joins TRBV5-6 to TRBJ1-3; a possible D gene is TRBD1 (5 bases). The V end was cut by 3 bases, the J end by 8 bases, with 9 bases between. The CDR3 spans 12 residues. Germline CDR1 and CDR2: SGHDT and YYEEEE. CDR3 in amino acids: CASSWGGDTIYF. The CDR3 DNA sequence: TGTGCCAGCAGCTGGGGAGGGGACACCATATATTTT. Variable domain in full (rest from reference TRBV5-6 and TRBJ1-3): DAGVTQSPTHLIKTRGQQVTLRCSPKSGHDTVSWYQQALGQGPQFIFQYYEEEERQRGNFPDRFSGHQFPNYSSELNVNALLLGDSALYLCASSWGGDTIYFGEGSWLTVV.

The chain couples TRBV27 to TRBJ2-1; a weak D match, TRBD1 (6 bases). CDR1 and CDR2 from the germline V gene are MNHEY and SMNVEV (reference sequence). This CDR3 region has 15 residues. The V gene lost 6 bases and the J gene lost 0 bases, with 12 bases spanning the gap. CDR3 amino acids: CASSPLGASYNEQFF. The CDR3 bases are TGTGCCAGCAGCCCCCTGGGGGCCTCCTACAATGAGCAGTTCTTC.

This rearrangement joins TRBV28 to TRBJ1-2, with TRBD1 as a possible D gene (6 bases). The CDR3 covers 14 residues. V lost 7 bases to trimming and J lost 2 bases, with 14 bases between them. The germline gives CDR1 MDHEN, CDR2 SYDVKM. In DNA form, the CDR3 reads TGTGCCAGCAAGCTGGGGGGGCCAAACTATGGCTACACCTTC. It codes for CASKLGGPNYGYTF.

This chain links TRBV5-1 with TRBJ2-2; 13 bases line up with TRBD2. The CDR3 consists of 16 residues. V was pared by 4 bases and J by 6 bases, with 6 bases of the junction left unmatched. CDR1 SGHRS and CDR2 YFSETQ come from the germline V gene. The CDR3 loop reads CASSLPGTSGAGELFF. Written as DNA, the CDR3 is TGCGCCAGCAGCCTCCCCGGGACTAGCGGGGCCGGGGAGCTGTTTTTT.